These 4 T cell receptor beta chains originate from one sample sequenced in a study of siplizumab effects on memory and regulatory T cells (dated by TCRdb to between 2018 and 2021). The library was made by the immunoSEQ multiplex PCR assay. In TCRdb, the immuneACCESS table is reduced to in-frame sequences with V and J assigned. These tables do not hold every clone; where another copy was compared, an unresolved V gene accounts for under half, and the others remain unexplained. The sample table lists roughly 100,000 clones, around nine tenths of them with a count of one. Roughly 1% of the sample belongs to the ten largest clones. The source material was CD4+ T cells sorted from blood. The receptors stem from a human donor in good health.

The V and J genes are TRBV2 and TRBJ1-1; D gene ambiguous. Germline loops: CDR1 SNHLY, CDR2 FYNNEI. CDR3 length: 17 residues. V was clipped by 1 base and J by 0 bases, with 15 bases between them. The CDR3: CASSEGTGMRMNTEAFF. The CDR3 DNA is TGTGCCAGCAGTGAAGGGACCGGCATGCGGATGAACACTGAAGCTTTCTTT.

V usage is TRBV6-1 and J usage is TRBJ2-5, with D hard to call. The DNA end favors TRBJ2-7, so the J call may be wrong. Germline assignment: CDR1 MNHNS and CDR2 SASEGT. This CDR3 has 15 residues. The CDR3 sequence: CASSARTPGVYEQYF. CDR3 nucleotide sequence: TGTGCCAGCAGTGCCCGGACCCCAGGAGTATACGAGCAGTACTTC.

This chain joins TRBV11-2 and TRBJ2-1; D gene unclear. This CDR3 is 14 amino acids long. Trimming shortened V by 3 bases and J by 7 bases, and 13 bases separated the two germline ends. Germline-derived CDR1 and CDR2 are SGHAT and FQNNGV. CDR3 region: CASSFRVAGNEQFF. The CDR3 nucleotides are TGTGCCAGCAGCTTCAGAGTCGCCGGGAATGAGCAGTTCTTC.

The gene calls are TRBV7-2 and TRBJ2-7, with no clear D. Trimming stripped 1 base from V and 3 bases from J, with 7 bases between. The length of the CDR3 is 13 residues. Germline V CDR1 and CDR2: SGHTA, FQGNSA. This CDR3 is CASSLGKLYEQYF. As DNA, the CDR3 is TGTGCCAGCAGCTTAGGCAAGCTCTACGAGCAGTACTTC.